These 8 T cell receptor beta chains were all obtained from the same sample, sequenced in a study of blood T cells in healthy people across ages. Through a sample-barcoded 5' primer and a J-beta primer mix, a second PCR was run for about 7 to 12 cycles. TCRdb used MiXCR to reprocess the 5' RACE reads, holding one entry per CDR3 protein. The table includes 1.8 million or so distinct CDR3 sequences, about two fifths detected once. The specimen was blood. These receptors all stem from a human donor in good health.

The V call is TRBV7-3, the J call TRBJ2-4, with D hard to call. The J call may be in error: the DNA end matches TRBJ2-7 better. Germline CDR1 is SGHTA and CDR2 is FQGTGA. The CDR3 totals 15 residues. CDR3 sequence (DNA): TGTGCCAGCAGCTTAAGTGGTAGCAGGATGAACGAGCAGTACTTC. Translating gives CASSLSGSRMNEQYF.

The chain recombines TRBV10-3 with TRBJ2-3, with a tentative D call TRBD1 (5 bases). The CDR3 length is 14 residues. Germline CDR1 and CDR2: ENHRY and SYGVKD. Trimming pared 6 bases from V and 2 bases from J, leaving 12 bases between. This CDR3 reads CAISTGFTTDTQYF. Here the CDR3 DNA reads TGTGCCATCAGCACAGGATTTACCACAGATACGCAGTATTTT.

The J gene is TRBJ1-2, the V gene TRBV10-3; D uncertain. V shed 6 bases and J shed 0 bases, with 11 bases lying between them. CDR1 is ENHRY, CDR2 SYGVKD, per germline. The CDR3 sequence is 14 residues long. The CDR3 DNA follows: TGTGCCATCAGGGTCCCAGGAGCTAACTATGGCTACACCTTC. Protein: CAIRVPGANYGYTF.

The CDR3 DNA follows: TGCGCCAGCAGCTCTCGCCCGCACCGCGACACTGAAGCTTTCTTT. It translates to CASSSRPHRDTEAFF. The chain uses TRBV5-1 and TRBJ1-1; no firm D call. Germline V gene sequence: CDR1 SGHRS, CDR2 YFSETQ. The CDR3 covers 15 residues. V was pared by 3 bases and J by 3 bases, with 15 bases between.

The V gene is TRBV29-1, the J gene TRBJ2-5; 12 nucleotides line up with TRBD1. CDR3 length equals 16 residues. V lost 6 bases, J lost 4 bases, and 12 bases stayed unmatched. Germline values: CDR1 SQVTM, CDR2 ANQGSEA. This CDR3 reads CSVLIGTGGLGETQYF. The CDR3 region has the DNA TGCAGCGTGTTGATCGGGACAGGGGGCTTAGGAGAGACCCAGTACTTC.

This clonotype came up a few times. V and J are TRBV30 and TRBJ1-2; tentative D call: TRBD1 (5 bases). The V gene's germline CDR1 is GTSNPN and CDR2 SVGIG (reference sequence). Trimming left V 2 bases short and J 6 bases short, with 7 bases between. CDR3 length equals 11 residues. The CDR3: CAWSRGDGYTF. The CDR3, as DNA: TGTGCCTGGAGTCGGGGGGATGGCTACACCTTC.

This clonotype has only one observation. CDR3 residues: CASSDSKKGSTDTQYF. The CDR3 DNA is TGTGCCAGCAGTGACTCGAAAAAGGGTAGCACAGATACGCAGTATTTT. J is TRBJ2-3 and V is TRBV6-4; D is unresolved. Germline CDR1 MRHNA, CDR2 SNTAGT. The CDR3 is 16 amino acids. Trimming cost V 0 bases and J 0 bases, with 10 bases left between them.

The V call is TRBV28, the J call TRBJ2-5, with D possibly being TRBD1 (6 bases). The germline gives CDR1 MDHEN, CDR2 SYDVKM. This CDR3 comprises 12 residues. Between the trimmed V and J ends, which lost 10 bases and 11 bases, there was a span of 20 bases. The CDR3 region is CATSGTRYGQYF. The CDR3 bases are TGTGCCACCTCCGGGACACGATACGGGCAGTACTTC.